The source of this T cell receptor beta chain is a study of blood T cell repertoires in COVID-19. About the study: From T cells, B-cell-depleted T cells, or PBMCs came the material, which was cDNA or gDNA.

Trimming stripped 3 bases from V and 3 bases from J, with 14 bases between. The CDR3 covers 15 residues. Germline V CDR1 and CDR2: LGHDT, YNNKEL (reference sequence). Using immunoSEQ multiplex PCR, the repertoire was profiled, and TCRdb retains in-frame clones only, with some absent. Counted here are around 140,000 clones, around 72% occurring once; the ten biggest clones make up more than 1.5%. The sample taken for sequencing was peripheral blood. This rearrangement joins TRBV3-1 (or the pseudogene TRBV3-2) to TRBJ1-2, with D tentatively TRBD1 (6 bases). This clonotype was sampled from a woman aged 60-75 years with acute or convalescent COVID-19. The CDR3 protein is CASSQFARGDYGYTF. In nucleotides, the CDR3 is TGTGCCAGCAGCCAGTTTGCCAGGGGCGACTATGGCTACACCTTC.